This T cell receptor beta chain appears in the sequencing data of a study of regulatory T cells in long-lasting Graves disease. As for the study in general: Recently diagnosed Graves' patients had received antithyroid drugs for under 3 months. Study-wide findings and caveats: Patients with persistent Graves' had lower TCR diversity than newly diagnosed patients.

This clonotype appeared many times. The antigen is unknown. HTBI primers from iRepertoire and Arm-PCR of CDR3 regions yielded the TCR beta libraries. MiXCR, applied by TCRdb to the multiplex PCR reads, yields one record per CDR3 protein. The sample has about 540,000 distinct CDR3 sequences, about 14% seen once. Time point given: newly diagnosed GD, antithyroid drugs for less than 3 months. Generation of the TCR library employed RNA extracted from PBMCs. Deletions cut 5 bases from V and 2 bases from J, with 14 bases between. Germline V gene sequence: CDR1 DFQATT, CDR2 SNEGSKA (reference sequence). The length of the CDR3 is 14 residues. Separately, the same data were catalogued under a study of T cells in Graves' hyperthyroidism and ophthalmopathy.

The specimen was peripheral blood mononuclear cells (PBMCs), collected at new diagnosis, from a patient treated with antithyroid drugs. This receptor was identified in a man between 25 and 39 years old with Graves disease. The chain carries TRBV20-1 and TRBJ2-3, with D perhaps TRBD2 (5 bases). CDR3 loop: CSAAPAVLTDTQYF. Written as DNA, the CDR3 is TGCAGTGCTGCCCCAGCGGTTCTCACAGATACGCAGTATTTT.